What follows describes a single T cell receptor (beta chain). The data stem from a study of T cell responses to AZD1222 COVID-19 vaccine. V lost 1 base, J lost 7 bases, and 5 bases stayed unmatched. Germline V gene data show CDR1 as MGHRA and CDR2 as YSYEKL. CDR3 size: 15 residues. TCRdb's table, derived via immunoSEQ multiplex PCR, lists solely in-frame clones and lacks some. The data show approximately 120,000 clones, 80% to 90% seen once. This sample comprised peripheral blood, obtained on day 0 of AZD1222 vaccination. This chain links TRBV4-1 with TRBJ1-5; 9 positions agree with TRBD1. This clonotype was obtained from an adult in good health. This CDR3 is CASSQAGTGIQPQHF. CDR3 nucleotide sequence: TGCGCCAGCAGCCAAGCCGGGACAGGGATCCAGCCCCAGCATTTT.